These 11 T cell receptor beta chains were sequenced from one sample in a study of post-analysis software for immune sequencing data. Carried by the TCR beta cDNA libraries were unique molecular identifiers. One entry per CDR3 protein, called by TCRdb with MiXCR from the PCR reads. The sample lists about 770,000 distinct CDR3 sequences, 35% to 55% occurring once. General study findings and limits: The five TRBV segments detected at higher frequency in patients than in controls included TRBV5-6, TRBV5-1 and TRBV20-1.

No antigen is known for these receptors. Sequencing used blood. Source of these receptors: a girl between 5 and 17 years old with multiple sclerosis.

This clonotype was observed a few times. The V call is TRBV12-3 or TRBV12-4, the J call TRBJ1-5; a weak D match, TRBD1 (5 bases). CDR3 length: 13 amino acids. V lost 5 bases to trimming and J lost 4 bases, with 9 bases between them. CDR3 in DNA: TGTGCCAGCAGTCCCGAGGGGAATCAGCCCCAGCATTTT. Translated: CASSPEGNQPQHF.

This chain uses TRBV7-2 with TRBJ2-3; D could derive from TRBD1 or TRBD2 (6 bases each). Between the trimmed V and J ends, which lost 1 base and 0 bases, there was a span of 11 bases. The CDR3 length is 16 residues. Germline CDR1 SGHTA, CDR2 FQGNSA. CDR3 coding DNA: TGTGCCAGCAGCTTAGAAGGGGGAGGCAGCACAGATACGCAGTATTTT. This translates into CASSLEGGGSTDTQYF.

This clonotype was counted between two and nine times. V usage is TRBV15 and J usage is TRBJ2-1; D may be TRBD2 (5 bases). CDR3 length: 16 residues. Germline V gene data show CDR1 as LNHNV and CDR2 as YYDKDF (reference sequence). Trimming left V 5 bases short and J 4 bases short, with 18 bases between. For the CDR3, the DNA is TGTGCCACCAGCGGGTCTAGGGAGAGTCCATACAATGAGCAGTTCTTC. The encoded protein is CATSGSRESPYNEQFF.

V is TRBV25-1 and J is TRBJ1-2; D call uncertain. The CDR3 covers 15 residues. V was shortened by 3 bases and J by 5 bases, with 16 bases between the two germline ends. Germline V gives CDR1 MGHDK, CDR2 SYGVNS. The CDR3 loop reads CASSDGSTGWYGYTF. CDR3 nucleotide sequence: TGTGCCAGCAGTGATGGCTCGACGGGTTGGTATGGCTACACCTTC.

This clonotype came up a few times. The chain combines TRBV10-2 with TRBJ2-3, with a weak D call TRBD1 (5 bases). Germline V lookup: CDR1 WSHSY, CDR2 SAAADI. The CDR3 length is 14 residues. V was clipped by 5 bases and J by 2 bases, with 11 bases between them. The DNA of the CDR3 is TGCGCCAGCAGTCGTACAGGAAACACAGATACGCAGTATTTT. Translating it yields CASSRTGNTDTQYF.

The rearrangement uses TRBV7-3 and TRBJ2-7; 10 nucleotides align to TRBD2. This CDR3 region has 18 residues. The V gene's germline CDR1 is SGHTA and CDR2 FQGTGA. V trimming: 5 bases; J trimming: 3 bases; junction bases outside the gene matches: 16. In nucleotides, the CDR3 is TGTGCCAGCAGCCCCAACAAGAACCGACTAGCGGGCTGCTACGAGCAGTACTTC. Encoded protein: CASSPNKNRLAGCYEQYF.

V and J are TRBV7-6 and TRBJ2-1, with 7 bases lining up with TRBD1. This CDR3 is built from 17 residues. CDR1 SGHVS and CDR2 FNYEAQ come from the germline V gene. The J segment lost 0 bases and the V segment lost 2 bases, leaving 7 bases of the junction unmatched. CDR3 in amino acids: CASSLKGGPSSYNEQFF. CDR3 sequence (DNA): TGTGCCAGCAGCTTAAAAGGGGGCCCCAGCTCCTACAATGAGCAGTTCTTC.

The chain carries TRBV29-1 and TRBJ1-5; D not resolved. The CDR3 covers 13 residues. V was clipped by 3 bases and J by 2 bases, with 8 bases between them. From germline, CDR1 is SQVTM and CDR2 ANQGSEA. The CDR3 nucleotides read TGCAGCGTTGAGTTCGGACGCAATCAGCCCCAGCATTTT. Translating gives CSVEFGRNQPQHF.

The chain employs TRBV29-1 and TRBJ2-1; D is uncertain. This CDR3 region has 13 residues. Trimming stripped 0 bases from V and 12 bases from J, with 15 bases between. From germline, CDR1 is SQVTM and CDR2 ANQGSEA. The CDR3 DNA is TGCAGCGTTGAAGAGAGGTATAAGATTGGGCAGTTCTTC. Encoded protein: CSVEERYKIGQFF.

This clonotype appeared a few times. The chain recombines TRBV12-3 or TRBV12-4 with TRBJ2-3; 8 bases are a match to TRBD2. The junction had 8 bases not matched to a gene; V was cut back by 4 bases and J by 5 bases. The CDR3 length is 15 residues. The CDR3 sequence: CASSSGLGRVDTQYF. The CDR3 DNA is TGTGCCAGCAGTTCGGGACTAGGTCGGGTAGATACGCAGTATTTT.

The chain is built from TRBV7-6 and TRBJ1-1, with 8 bases fitting TRBD1. The CDR3 loop spans 15 amino acids. Trimming at V came to 1 base and at J to 6 bases, leaving 7 bases not matched to a gene. Germline V CDR1 and CDR2: SGHVS, FNYEAQ. CDR3 DNA: TGTGCCAGCAGCTTAGGGACAGGGTCTACCCCTGAAGCTTTCTTT. As protein: CASSLGTGSTPEAFF.